The 6 T cell receptor beta chains given below trace back to one sample, sequenced in a study of control samples from healthy donors and cancer patients (dated by TCRdb to about 2020). Libraries were built with the immunoSEQ multiplex PCR assay. TCRdb obtained this table from immuneACCESS and retained in-frame rearrangements with V and J assigned. These tables miss some clones; where compared with another copy, unresolved V genes account for less than half of the shortfall, and the remainder is unexplained. The sample table contains 90,000 to 100,000 clones; only one count was recorded for approximately 80% of them. In total, the top ten clones hold about 10% of the sample. The sample comprised blood. These receptors were obtained from a woman between 25 and 40 years old in good health.

J is TRBJ2-6 and V is TRBV6-2 or TRBV6-3, with a weak D call TRBD1 (6 bases). Germline-derived CDR1 and CDR2 are MNHEY and SVGEGT. The CDR3 totals 15 residues. Deletions cut 4 bases from V and 2 bases from J, with 9 bases between. CDR3 residues: CASSFSGAGANVLTF. In DNA form, the CDR3 reads TGTGCCAGCAGTTTTTCAGGGGCTGGGGCCAACGTCCTGACTTTC.

The rearrangement joins TRBV10-3 to TRBJ2-7; D may correspond to TRBD1 or TRBD2 (5 bases each). Trimming cost V 0 bases and J 5 bases, with 14 bases left between them. The CDR3 is 15 amino acids. Germline lookup yields CDR1 ENHRY and CDR2 SYGVKD. CDR3 nucleotides: TGTGCCATCAGTGAGTCAGAGGGGCGCGGTAACGAGCAGTACTTC. Encoded protein: CAISESEGRGNEQYF.

The chain links TRBV24-1 to TRBJ2-1; TRBD1 aligns across 9 bases. This CDR3 has 15 amino acids. The junction had 9 bases not matched to a gene; V was cut back by 9 bases and J by 4 bases. The germline gives CDR1 KGHDR, CDR2 SFDVKD. CDR3 sequence: CATQSSGTGYNEQFF. For the CDR3, the DNA is TGTGCCACCCAGTCCTCCGGGACAGGGTACAATGAGCAGTTCTTC.

This sequence joins TRBV6-5 and TRBJ2-7; possibly TRBD1 or TRBD2 for D (6 bases each). Germline CDR1 MNHEY, CDR2 SVGAGI. The V gene lost 2 bases and the J gene lost 6 bases, with 11 bases spanning the gap. The CDR3 consists of 13 residues. CDR3 bases: TGTGCCAGCAGTTACAAGGGGGGCGGCGAGCAGTACTTC. Translating it yields CASSYKGGGEQYF.

In nucleotides, the CDR3 is TGTGCCAGCAGTACCCTTATGACGAGGGGGCGCGGCTACACCTTC. Residues: CASSTLMTRGRGYTF. The rearrangement links TRBV6-5 to TRBJ1-2, with 7 nucleotides matching TRBD1. V was clipped by 5 bases and J by 8 bases; unmatched bases: 14. Germline assignment: CDR1 MNHEY and CDR2 SVGAGI. The CDR3 sequence is 15 residues long.

A few counts support this clone. The rearrangement uses TRBV12-5 and TRBJ1-2; D unclear. The germline gives CDR1 LGHNT, CDR2 FRNRAP. V shed 5 bases and J shed 4 bases, with 14 bases lying between them. The CDR3 totals 14 residues. In DNA, the CDR3 is TGTGCTAGTGGTCCACATGGGGTCTTCTATGGCTACACCTTC. Encoded protein: CASGPHGVFYGYTF.